These 5 T cell receptor beta chains share one sample of origin, sequenced in a study of cytomegalovirus exposure and HLA in healthy donors. With 60 Vbeta and 13 Jbeta primers, the PCR was carried out. Libraries were prepared by immunoSEQ multiplex PCR; TCRdb keeps only in-frame clonotypes and omits some of them. This listing includes about 200,000 clones. Source material: PBMCs. The receptors stem from a girl aged 2-10 years in good health and CMV-seropositive.

The chain is built from TRBV6-5 and TRBJ2-3; TRBD1 aligns across 12 bases. The V gene end was trimmed by 6 bases and the J gene end by 5 bases; junction bases not matched to a gene: 3. Germline V gene lookup returns CDR1 MNHEY and CDR2 SVGAGI. CDR3 length: 14 residues. The CDR3: CASRGTGGVDTQYF. As DNA, the CDR3 is TGTGCCAGCAGGGGGACAGGGGGCGTAGATACGCAGTATTTT.

The CDR3 nucleotides read TGTGCCTGGTCCCCGTGGGTCGAGGGGGCGCCCACAGATACGCAGTATTTT. Protein sequence: CAWSPWVEGAPTDTQYF. J is TRBJ2-3 and V is TRBV30; 7 bases map to TRBD1. CDR1 is GTSNPN and CDR2 is SVGIG in the germline V gene (reference sequence). The CDR3 sequence is 17 residues long. The J segment lost 2 bases and the V segment lost 5 bases, leaving 16 bases of the junction unmatched.

This chain uses TRBV10-2 with TRBJ2-7; D not certain. The CDR3 is 11 residues long. Trimming stripped 7 bases from V and 1 base from J, with 5 bases between. Germline CDR1 is WSHSY and CDR2 is SAAADI. CDR3 amino acids: CASTTSYEQYF. The DNA of the CDR3 is TGCGCCAGCACAACTTCCTACGAGCAGTACTTC.

The chain combines TRBV9 with TRBJ2-1; 11 bases are a match to TRBD2. Germline trimming cut 2 bases from V and 7 bases from J; bases unmatched to any gene: 8. From germline, CDR1 is SGDLS and CDR2 YYNGEE. CDR3 length: 16 amino acids. The CDR3 reads CASSVEGRTSGNEQFF. CDR3 nucleotide sequence: TGTGCCAGCAGCGTGGAAGGTAGGACTAGCGGGAATGAGCAGTTCTTC.

The V gene is TRBV2, the J gene TRBJ2-1; 14 nucleotides match TRBD2. Per the germline V gene, CDR1 is SNHLY and CDR2 is FYNNEI. The J segment lost 0 bases and the V segment lost 8 bases, leaving 6 bases of the junction unmatched. There are 17 residues in the CDR3. CDR3: CASRGTSGRYSYNEQFF. The CDR3 DNA follows: TGTGCCAGCCGGGGGACTAGCGGGAGATACTCCTACAATGAGCAGTTCTTC.